This entry features one TCR beta chain sequence. Combining a sample-barcoded 5' primer with a J-beta primer mix, a second PCR ran for roughly 6 to 12 cycles. One entry per CDR3 protein, called by TCRdb with MiXCR from the 5' RACE reads. The sample contains just under 550,000 distinct CDR3 sequences, 24% of which appear only once. These data are taken from a study of blood T cells in healthy people across ages. The germline V gene encodes CDR1 DFQATT and CDR2 SNEGSKA (reference sequence). The V segment lost 3 bases and the J segment 9 bases; nucleotides outside the gene matches: 10. The CDR3 length is 15 residues. This sample also appeared in a second study, on T cells of mothers and their children.

Sequencing was carried out using blood. This TCR was recovered from a boy between 5 and 17 years old in good health. The chain combines TRBV20-1 with TRBJ1-6; TRBD1 aligns across 8 bases. CDR3 protein: CSASPHGQGASPLHF. CDR3 in DNA: TGCAGTGCTAGCCCCCATGGGCAGGGGGCTTCACCCCTCCACTTT.